This T cell receptor beta chain was profiled in a study of T cells after yellow fever vaccination. CDR1 and CDR2 (germline): LGHDT, YNNKEL (reference sequence). With 10 bases removed from V and 2 bases from J, the gap between germline ends came to 15 bases. The CDR3 has 13 residues. This clonotype occurred a few times. No antigen is known for it. Study-level points and caveats: Researchers report a weaker secondary response that nonetheless peaked faster, day 5 versus 15. Overlap between CD4 and CD8 compartments was detected for a small share of clonotypes.

In making TCR cDNA, 5'RACE template switching added a universal primer site and UMIs to it. TCRdb fed the 5' RACE reads into MiXCR, producing one record per CDR3 protein. There are roughly 320,000 distinct CDR3 sequences in the sample; around 11% occur only once, and 3% to 3.5% lies in the top ten. The chain links TRBV3-1 to TRBJ2-7; possibly TRBD1 or TRBD2 for D (5 bases each). The sequencing here drew on CD4+ T cells sorted from PBMCs, taken 45 days after the yellow fever booster vaccination. The receptor's source is a man younger than 30 who received the YFV17D yellow fever vaccine. The CDR3 loop reads CATADTGTYEQYF. Written as DNA, the CDR3 is TGTGCCACCGCGGACACGGGAACCTACGAGCAGTACTTC.